The rows below give T cell receptor beta chains drawn from one sample of a study of cytomegalovirus exposure and HLA in healthy donors. Sequencing used immunoSEQ multiplex PCR; TCRdb keeps in-frame clones, though not all of them. The sample lists around 250,000 clones, around 91% occurring once. Sequencing was performed on PBMCs. The receptors were sampled from a woman aged 30 to 39 in good health and CMV-seronegative. Each CDR3 is given with its conserved first and last residue. Each record gives: V gene, clone size, D gene, J gene, CDR3 DNA, CDR3 protein. A D gene is named only where the DNA matches it firmly. Clone size appears in some rows only: once, few, many, or a class for an expanded clone.

TRBV5-6,NA,NA,TRBJ2-1,TGTGCCAGCAGTCTGGCAGGTGTGAGAGGGAATGAGCAGTTCTTC,CASSLAGVRGNEQFF
TRBV5-5,NA,NA,TRBJ1-2,TGTGCCAGCAGCTTGCGCGGGGCTAACTATGGCTACACCTTC,CASSLRGANYGYTF
TRBV15,NA,NA,TRBJ2-7,TGTGCCACCAGCAGAGAGGGCACGTCCTACGAGCAGTACTTC,CATSREGTSYEQYF
TRBV5-4,NA,NA,TRBJ2-6,TGTGCCAGCAGCCCCCTTGGGGTCGGGTTGTCTGGGGCCAACGTCCTGACTTTC,CASSPLGVGLSGANVLTF
TRBV19,NA,NA,TRBJ1-2,TGTGCCAGTACCCTGGGCTATGGCTACACCTTC,CASTLGYGYTF
TRBV4-3,NA,NA,TRBJ2-6,TGCGCCAGCAGCCAAGATCCAGTTGGGTTTGGGGCCAACGTCCTGACTTTC,CASSQDPVGFGANVLTF
TRBV10-3,NA,NA,TRBJ2-7,TGTGCCGCGAGGACGGATCCTAGCTCCTACGAGCAGTACTTC,CAARTDPSSYEQYF
TRBV27,NA,NA,TRBJ1-1,TGTGCCAGCAGTTGGGGTCTAAACACTGAAGCTTTCTTT,CASSWGLNTEAFF
TRBV13,NA,TRBD2,TRBJ2-1,TGTGCCAGCAGCTTAGGCCTAGCGGGAGTGGTAGGTAGGAATGAGCAGTTCTTC,CASSLGLAGVVGRNEQFF
TRBV4-3,NA,TRBD1,TRBJ1-2,TGCGCCAGCAGCCTACAGGGGGCTGGGGGCTACACCTTC,CASSLQGAGGYTF
TRBV18,NA,TRBD1,TRBJ2-2,TGTGCCAGCTCACCACCTGACAGGGGGATCACCGGGGAGCTGTTTTTT,CASSPPDRGITGELFF
TRBV28,NA,NA,TRBJ2-6,TGTGCCAGCACCGATGACCTGTCGGCTGGGGCCAACGTCCTGACTTTC,CASTDDLSAGANVLTF
TRBV28,once,TRBD1,TRBJ2-7,TGTGCCAGCGCAAAGGGGGCAGGTCGCTACGAGCAGTACTTC,CASAKGAGRYEQYF
TRBV25-1,few,NA,TRBJ2-3,TGTGCCAGCACCCCGTCATCGGGGACAGATACGCAGTATTTT,CASTPSSGTDTQYF
TRBV9,NA,NA,TRBJ1-2,TGTGCCAGCAGCGTAGACGCAGGGGCTAACGTCTATGGCTACACCTTC,CASSVDAGANVYGYTF
TRBV4-1,NA,NA,TRBJ2-3,TGCGCCAGCAGCCAAGATTCGTCCGGGAGCGGTGATACGCAGTATTTT,CASSQDSSGSGDTQYF
TRBV11-2,NA,NA,TRBJ2-7,TGTGCCAGCAGCTTGACATCGGGATCCTTCTACGAGCAGTACTTC,CASSLTSGSFYEQYF
TRBV4-2,NA,TRBD1,TRBJ2-4,TGTGCCAGCAGCAGGGACAGGGAAGACATTCAGTACTTC,CASSRDREDIQYF
TRBV9,NA,TRBD1,TRBJ1-2,TGTGCCAGCAGCGCCCCAGGGGGCGGCTACTATGGCTACACCTTC,CASSAPGGGYYGYTF
TRBV27,NA,NA,TRBJ2-1,TGTGCCAGCAGTTTATCTACGAATCGCAATGAGCAGTTCTTC,CASSLSTNRNEQFF
TRBV7-9,once,NA,TRBJ2-3,TGTGCCAGCAGCTGGGAAGGAAAAAGCACAGATACGCAGTATTTT,CASSWEGKSTDTQYF
TRBV27,NA,NA,TRBJ1-5,TGTGCCAGCAGTTTAGCCAGGGGAAACAATCAGCCCCAGCATTTT,CASSLARGNNQPQHF
TRBV6-5,NA,TRBD1,TRBJ2-5,TGTGCCAGCAGTTCCGGACAGGGGATGTGGGAGACCCAGTACTTC,CASSSGQGMWETQYF